This T cell receptor (beta chain) was sequenced during a study of blood T cells in healthy people across ages. Regarding the study as a whole: Significant beta diversity loss was already apparent by age roughly 44, declining roughly linearly.

Combining a sample-barcoded 5' primer with a J-beta primer mix, a second PCR ran for roughly 7 to 11 cycles. TCRdb processed the 5' RACE reads anew with MiXCR; each CDR3 protein has one entry. The sample consists of about 2 million distinct CDR3 sequences, less than 50% of them appearing once. Germline V gene lookup returns CDR1 MNHEY and CDR2 SMNVEV (reference sequence). The trim removed 5 bases at V and 6 bases at J, leaving 5 bases unmatched. The CDR3 contains 15 residues. Note on this clonotype: The antigen remains unidentified.

The chain is built from TRBV27 and TRBJ1-5, with TRBD1 matching 12 bases. Material for sequencing was blood. The source is a woman aged 40 to 50 in good health. The CDR3 spells CASSVGTGGVQPQHF. The CDR3, as DNA: TGTGCCAGCAGTGTTGGGACAGGGGGCGTTCAGCCCCAGCATTTT.